This T cell receptor beta chain was identified in a study of T cell responses to AZD1222 COVID-19 vaccine. Comment on this clone: Its antigen is unidentified.

This table comes from immunoSEQ multiplex PCR, and its TCRdb copy is limited to in-frame clones, with some not included. Altogether tens of thousands of clones are present, about nine tenths being singletons, with the ten largest covering 24%. The V and J ends lost 5 bases and 6 bases respectively, with 11 bases between them. Germline V lookup: CDR1 LNHDA, CDR2 SQIVND (reference sequence). There are 12 residues in the CDR3. Findings of the study overall: Spike was spanned by vaccine-associated CD4 TCRs, which were dominant at 160-218 and 743-854. Increases in Spike-specific TCR breadth and depth were seen after two AZD1222 doses.

The chain uses TRBV19 and TRBJ2-7; weak D call: TRBD2 (7 bases). The receptor comes from an adult in good health. The sequencing here drew on peripheral blood, taken on day 0 of AZD1222 vaccination. The CDR3 region is CASSRGAGEQYF. CDR3 sequence (DNA): TGTGCCAGTAGTCGGGGGGCTGGCGAGCAGTACTTC. Drawing the rest from reference TRBV19 and TRBJ2-7, the complete variable domain is DGGITQSPKYLFRKEGQNVTLSCEQNLNHDAMYWYRQDPGQGLRLIYYSQIVNDFQKGDIAEGYSVSREKKESFPLTVTSAQKNPTAFYLCASSRGAGEQYFGPGTRLTVT.